One and the same sample provided the 14 T cell receptor beta chains below, sequenced in a study of blood T cell repertoires in COVID-19. Generated by immunoSEQ multiplex PCR, the TCRdb table keeps only in-frame clones and is missing some. Of about 280,000 clones in the sample, 65% to 90% were seen once. The sequenced sample was peripheral blood. The receptors were sampled from a man aged 50 or older with active or convalescent COVID-19.

The chain carries TRBV4-1 and TRBJ1-6; 10 nucleotides agree with TRBD1. The CDR3 extends over 15 amino acids. From germline, CDR1 is MGHRA and CDR2 YSYEKL. V was clipped by 0 bases and J by 10 bases; unmatched bases: 3. The CDR3 sequence is CASSQDRTGGSPLHF. The CDR3, as DNA: TGCGCCAGCAGCCAAGATCGGACAGGGGGGTCACCCCTCCACTTT.

This clone came up once. This chain links TRBV13 with TRBJ2-2, with D uncertain. Germline CDR1 reads PRHDT; CDR2 reads FYEKMQ (reference sequence). With 6 bases removed from V and 0 bases from J, the gap between germline ends came to 5 bases. The CDR3 runs to 13 residues. The CDR3 loop reads CASSEPNTGELFF. The CDR3 nucleotides are TGTGCCAGCAGTGAGCCGAACACCGGGGAGCTGTTTTTT.

The CDR3 bases are TGTGCCAGTAGTCCCGGACACGGCCTGGAGCAGTACTTC. Protein sequence: CASSPGHGLEQYF. This sequence joins TRBV19 and TRBJ2-7; possible D gene TRBD1, 5 bases. Trimming left V 5 bases short and J 7 bases short, with 15 bases between. Germline CDR1 and CDR2: LNHDA and SQIVND (reference sequence). This CDR3 spans 13 amino acids.

The gene calls are TRBV28 and TRBJ2-5; 9 bases are a match to TRBD2. Germline trimming cut 2 bases from V and 6 bases from J; bases unmatched to any gene: 7. Looked up from germline, CDR1 is MDHEN and CDR2 is SYDVKM. This CDR3 comprises 15 residues. The CDR3 sequence is CASSLTASGRKTQYF. The CDR3 region has the DNA TGTGCCAGCAGTTTAACGGCCAGCGGGAGGAAGACCCAGTACTTC. Full variable domain (rest looked up from reference TRBV28 and TRBJ2-5): DVKVTQSSRYLVKRTGEKVFLECVQDMDHENMFWYRQDPGLGLRLIYFSYDVKMKEKGDIPEGYSVSREKKERFSLILESASTNQTSMYLCASSLTASGRKTQYFGPGTRLLVL.

The gene calls are TRBV6-1 and TRBJ1-5, with TRBD1 matching 7 bases. Germline CDR1 MNHNS, CDR2 SASEGT. The trim removed 2 bases at V and 0 bases at J, leaving 10 bases unmatched. The CDR3 runs to 18 residues. This CDR3 reads CASSEPYDRAFSNQPQHF. DNA for the CDR3: TGTGCCAGCAGTGAACCATACGACAGGGCCTTTAGCAATCAGCCCCAGCATTTT.

In this sample, this clone turned up a few times. J is TRBJ2-5 and V is TRBV6-5, with D perhaps TRBD1 (6 bases). V dropped 6 bases and J dropped 5 bases, with 13 bases sitting between them. CDR3 length: 13 residues. Germline V CDR1 and CDR2: MNHEY, SVGAGI. CDR3 nucleotides: TGTGCCAGCAGGAGGGGGAGAGGGGAGACCCAGTACTTC. Encoded protein: CASRRGRGETQYF.

This rearrangement joins TRBV3-1 (or the pseudogene TRBV3-2) to TRBJ2-7; 8 nucleotides agree with TRBD1. Germline trimming cut 4 bases from V and 3 bases from J; bases unmatched to any gene: 5. There are 14 residues in the CDR3. Germline CDR1 reads LGHDT; CDR2 reads YNNKEL (reference sequence). The CDR3 sequence: CASSLQGADYEQYF. CDR3 nucleotides: TGTGCCAGCAGCCTCCAGGGGGCGGACTACGAGCAGTACTTC.

The V gene is TRBV5-5, the J gene TRBJ1-6; possibly TRBD1 for D (6 bases). CDR1 and CDR2 (germline): SGHKS, YYEKEE (reference sequence). This CDR3 spans 15 amino acids. V lost 0 bases and J 14 bases, leaving 18 bases between the germline ends. This CDR3 reads CASSLEGTPRVTLHF. The CDR3 nucleotides are TGTGCCAGCAGCTTGGAAGGGACACCCAGAGTCACCCTCCACTTT.

Concerning this clone itself: The same CDR3 can be traced to other DNA sequences in this sample. The chain combines TRBV4-3 with TRBJ2-1, with TRBD2 as a possible D gene (6 bases). V was pared by 0 bases and J by 9 bases, with 12 bases between. The CDR3 is 14 residues long. Looked up from germline, CDR1 is LGHNA and CDR2 is YSLEER. Written as DNA, the CDR3 is TGCGCCAGCAGCCAAGACGGCGGAGGGCCTGAGCAGTTCTTC. It is translated as CASSQDGGGPEQFF.

As concerns this clone: Other DNA sequences in the same sample also yield this CDR3. The rearrangement joins TRBV6-6 to TRBJ2-2, with TRBD1 identical over 10 bases. CDR3 length equals 14 residues. The germline CDR1 and CDR2 sequences are MNHNY and SVGAGI (reference sequence). With 6 bases clipped from V and 6 bases from J, the junction kept 4 bases outside the gene matches. The CDR3: CASSRGQGAGELFF. The CDR3 bases are TGTGCCAGCAGCCGTGGACAGGGGGCCGGGGAGCTGTTTTTT.

The chain recombines TRBV2 with TRBJ1-4; D is unclear. Germline CDR1 SNHLY, CDR2 FYNNEI. Trimming cost V 6 bases and J 4 bases, with 15 bases left between them. There are 15 residues in the CDR3. Here the CDR3 reads CASSITPRVNEKLFF. CDR3 bases: TGTGCCAGCAGCATTACCCCTCGGGTTAATGAAAAACTGTTTTTT.

CDR3 sequence: CASSPMTSGRFGEQFF. The CDR3 nucleotides are TGTGCCAGCAGCCCGATGACTAGCGGGAGATTCGGTGAGCAGTTCTTC. This chain connects TRBV11-2 to TRBJ2-1, with 12 bases matching TRBD2. Trimming cost V 5 bases and J 9 bases; bases outside gene matches: 11. The CDR3 sequence is 16 residues long. Looked up from germline, CDR1 is SGHAT and CDR2 is FQNNGV.

The gene calls are TRBV27 and TRBJ1-2; TRBD1 aligns across 8 bases. Unmatched junction bases numbered 4, after V lost 5 bases and J lost 5 bases. Germline V lookup: CDR1 MNHEY, CDR2 SMNVEV (reference sequence). The CDR3 is 13 residues long. Here the CDR3 reads CASSPRTGYGYTF. CDR3 nucleotides: TGTGCCAGCAGTCCGCGGACAGGGTATGGCTACACCTTC.

The rearrangement uses TRBV6-5 and TRBJ1-2; D might be TRBD1 (6 bases). This CDR3 has 11 residues. The germline V gene encodes CDR1 MNHEY and CDR2 SVGAGI. The V end was cut by 5 bases, the J end by 7 bases, with 8 bases between. The CDR3 DNA is TGTGCCAGCAGTCAGGGGTTTGGCTACACCTTC. The encoded protein is CASSQGFGYTF.